The present T cell receptor (beta chain) was sequenced within a study of molecular identifiers for immune sequencing clone quantification. In this sample, this clonotype turned up a few times. Its antigen is undetermined. Each CDR3 protein gets one entry after TCRdb re-called the PCR reads with MiXCR. The sample gives some 680,000 distinct CDR3 sequences, 25% of which show up once; about 0.73% is in the top ten. Naive CD8 T cells were FACS-sorted by CD8+CD4-CCR7+CD45RA+ markers. Study outcomes and limitations: Whereas clones above 20 RNA copies held under 1% of naive-cell molecules, they held over 98% of effector molecules. Highly expanded clones may be undercounted when identical TCR molecules share barcodes. Among around 1 million naive cells, spiked Jurkat TCR RNA from a single cell was reportedly detectable.

The CDR3 contains 13 residues. Trimming cost V 3 bases and J 6 bases, with 11 bases left between them. Germline CDR1 and CDR2: SGDLS and YYNGEE. Sequencing input: naive CD8+ T cells from blood, with Jurkat cell RNA spiked in. Indicated subset: FACS-sorted CD8+CD4-CCR7+CD45RA+ naive T cells. The rearrangement links TRBV9 to TRBJ2-3; the D gene is possibly TRBD1 (5 bases). This TCR came from a human donor in good health. Some libraries in this study had Jurkat cell RNA spiked in. CDR3 region: CASSGAGSDTQYF. CDR3 DNA: TGTGCCAGCAGCGGGGCAGGGTCGGATACGCAGTATTTT.